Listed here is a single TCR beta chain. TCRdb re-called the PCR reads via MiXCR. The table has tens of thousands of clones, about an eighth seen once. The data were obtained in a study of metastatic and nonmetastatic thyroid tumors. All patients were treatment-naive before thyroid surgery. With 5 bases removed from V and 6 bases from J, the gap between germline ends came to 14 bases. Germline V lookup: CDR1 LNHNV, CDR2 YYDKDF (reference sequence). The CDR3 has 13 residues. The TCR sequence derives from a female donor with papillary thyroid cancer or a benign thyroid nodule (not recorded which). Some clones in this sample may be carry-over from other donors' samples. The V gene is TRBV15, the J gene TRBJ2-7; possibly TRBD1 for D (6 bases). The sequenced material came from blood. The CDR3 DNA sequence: TGTGCCACCAGCGTTAAGACAGGAGCCGAGCAGTACTTC. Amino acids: CATSVKTGAEQYF.